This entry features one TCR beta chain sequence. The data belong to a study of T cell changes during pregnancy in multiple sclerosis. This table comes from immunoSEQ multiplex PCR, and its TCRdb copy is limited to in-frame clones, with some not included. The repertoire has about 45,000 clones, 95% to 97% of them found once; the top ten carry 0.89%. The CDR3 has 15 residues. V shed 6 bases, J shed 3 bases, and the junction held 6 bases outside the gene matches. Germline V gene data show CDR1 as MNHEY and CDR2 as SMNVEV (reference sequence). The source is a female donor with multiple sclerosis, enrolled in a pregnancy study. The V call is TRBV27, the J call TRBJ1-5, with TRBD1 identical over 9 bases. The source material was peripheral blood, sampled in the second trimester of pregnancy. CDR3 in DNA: TGTGCCAGCAGCTCCCGGACAGGGGACAATCAGCCCCAGCATTTT. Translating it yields CASSSRTGDNQPQHF.